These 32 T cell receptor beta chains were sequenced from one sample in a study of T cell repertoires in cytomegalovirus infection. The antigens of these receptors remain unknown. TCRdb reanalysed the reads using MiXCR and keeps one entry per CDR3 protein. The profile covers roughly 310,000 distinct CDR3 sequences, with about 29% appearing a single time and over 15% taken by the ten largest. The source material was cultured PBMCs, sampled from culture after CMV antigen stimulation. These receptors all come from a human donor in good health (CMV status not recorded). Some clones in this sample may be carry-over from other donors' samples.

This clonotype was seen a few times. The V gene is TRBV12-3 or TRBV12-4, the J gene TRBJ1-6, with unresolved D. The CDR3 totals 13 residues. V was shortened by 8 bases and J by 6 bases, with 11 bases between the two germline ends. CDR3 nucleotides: TGTGCCAGCGGTCCAGGCTTTAATTCACCCCTCCACTTT. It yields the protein CASGPGFNSPLHF.

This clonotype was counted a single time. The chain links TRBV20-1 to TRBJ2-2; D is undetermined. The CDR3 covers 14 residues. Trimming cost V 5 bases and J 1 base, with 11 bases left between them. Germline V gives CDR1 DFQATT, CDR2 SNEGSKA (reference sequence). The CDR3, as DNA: TGCAGTGCTTCCCCCCCCTTGAACACCGGGGAGCTGTTTTTT. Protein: CSASPPLNTGELFF.

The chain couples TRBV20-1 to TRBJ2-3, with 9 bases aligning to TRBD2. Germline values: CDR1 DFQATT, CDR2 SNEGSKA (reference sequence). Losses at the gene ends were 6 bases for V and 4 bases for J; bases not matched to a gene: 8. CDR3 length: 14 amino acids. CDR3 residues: CSAPGLALADTQYF. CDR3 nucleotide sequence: TGCAGTGCCCCGGGACTAGCCCTCGCAGATACGCAGTATTTT.

The CDR3 DNA reads TGTGCCAGCAGTGGACAGGGGAAGACTGAAGCTTTCTTT. Protein product: CASSGQGKTEAFF. V usage is TRBV25-1 and J usage is TRBJ1-1; 8 bases are a match to TRBD1. Losses at the gene ends were 4 bases for V and 5 bases for J; bases not matched to a gene: 3. The CDR3 runs to 13 residues. Germline V lookup: CDR1 MGHDK, CDR2 SYGVNS.

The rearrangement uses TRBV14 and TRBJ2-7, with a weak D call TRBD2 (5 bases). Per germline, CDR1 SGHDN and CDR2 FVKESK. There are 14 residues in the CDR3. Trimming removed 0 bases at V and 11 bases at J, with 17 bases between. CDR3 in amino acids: CASSQDPGRARKYF. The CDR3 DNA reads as TGTGCCAGCAGCCAAGATCCCGGGCGGGCAAGGAAGTACTTC.

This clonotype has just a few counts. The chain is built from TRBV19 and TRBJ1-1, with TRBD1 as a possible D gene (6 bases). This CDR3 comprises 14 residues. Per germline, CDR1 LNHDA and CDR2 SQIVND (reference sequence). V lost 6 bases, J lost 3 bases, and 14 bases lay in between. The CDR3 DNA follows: TGTGCCAGTAGGCTACAGGGCACGGACACTGAAGCTTTCTTT. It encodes CASRLQGTDTEAFF.

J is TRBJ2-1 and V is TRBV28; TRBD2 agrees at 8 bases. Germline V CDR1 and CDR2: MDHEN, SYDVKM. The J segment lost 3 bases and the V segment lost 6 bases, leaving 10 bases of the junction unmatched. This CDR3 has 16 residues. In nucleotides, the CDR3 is TGTGCCAGCAGGCGGGGCAGCGGGAGTCTCTACAATGAGCAGTTCTTC. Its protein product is CASRRGSGSLYNEQFF.

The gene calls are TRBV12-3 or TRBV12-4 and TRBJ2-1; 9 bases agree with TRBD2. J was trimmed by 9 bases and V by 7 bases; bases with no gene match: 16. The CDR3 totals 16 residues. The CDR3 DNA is TGTGCCAGCATCTTAGGACTAGCGCTGCAGAGTAGTGAGCAGTTCTTC. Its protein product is CASILGLALQSSEQFF.

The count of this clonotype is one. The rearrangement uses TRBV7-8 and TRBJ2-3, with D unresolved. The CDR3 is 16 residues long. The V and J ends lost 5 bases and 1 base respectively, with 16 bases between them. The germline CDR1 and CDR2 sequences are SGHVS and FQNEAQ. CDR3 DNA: TGTGCCAGCAGCCCACGCAGGCGTTGGGGCACAGATACGCAGTATTTT. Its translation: CASSPRRRWGTDTQYF.

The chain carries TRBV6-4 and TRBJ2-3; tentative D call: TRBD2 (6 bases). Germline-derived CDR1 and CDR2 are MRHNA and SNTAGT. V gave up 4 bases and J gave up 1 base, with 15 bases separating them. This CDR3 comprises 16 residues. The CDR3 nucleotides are TGTGCCAGCAGTGTTGGGGCGGGGAAAGGCACAGATACGCAGTATTTT. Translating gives CASSVGAGKGTDTQYF.

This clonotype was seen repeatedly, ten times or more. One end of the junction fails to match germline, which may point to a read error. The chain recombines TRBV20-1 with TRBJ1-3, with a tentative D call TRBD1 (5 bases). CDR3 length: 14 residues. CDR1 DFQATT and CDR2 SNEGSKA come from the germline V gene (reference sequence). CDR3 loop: CSARDAGTRNTIYF. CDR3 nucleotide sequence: TGCAGTGCTCGAGATGCCGGGACCCGAAACACCATATATTTT.

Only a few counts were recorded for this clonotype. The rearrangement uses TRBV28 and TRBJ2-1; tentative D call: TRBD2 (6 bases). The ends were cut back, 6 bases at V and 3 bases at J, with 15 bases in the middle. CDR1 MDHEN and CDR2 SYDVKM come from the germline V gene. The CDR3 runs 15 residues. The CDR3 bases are TGTGCCAGCAGATCAGGGAGGCCTAGCTACAATGAGCAGTTCTTC. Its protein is CASRSGRPSYNEQFF. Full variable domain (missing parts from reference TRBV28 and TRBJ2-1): DVKVTQSSRYLVKRTGEKVFLECVQDMDHENMFWYRQDPGLGLRLIYFSYDVKMKEKGDIPEGYSVSREKKERFSLILESASTNQTSMYLCASRSGRPSYNEQFFGPGTRLTVL.

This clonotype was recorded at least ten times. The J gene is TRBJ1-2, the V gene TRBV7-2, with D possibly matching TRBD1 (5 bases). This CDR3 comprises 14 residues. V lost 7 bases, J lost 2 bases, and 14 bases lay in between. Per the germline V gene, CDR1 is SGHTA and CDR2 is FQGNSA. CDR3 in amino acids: CASTPREENYGYTF. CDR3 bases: TGTGCCAGCACCCCCAGGGAGGAGAACTATGGCTACACCTTC.

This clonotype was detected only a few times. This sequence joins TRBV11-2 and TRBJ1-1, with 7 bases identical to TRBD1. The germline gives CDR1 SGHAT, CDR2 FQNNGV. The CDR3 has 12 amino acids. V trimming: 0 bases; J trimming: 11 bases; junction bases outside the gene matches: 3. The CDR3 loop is CASSLDQGVAFF. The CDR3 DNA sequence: TGTGCCAGCAGCTTAGATCAGGGGGTTGCTTTCTTT.

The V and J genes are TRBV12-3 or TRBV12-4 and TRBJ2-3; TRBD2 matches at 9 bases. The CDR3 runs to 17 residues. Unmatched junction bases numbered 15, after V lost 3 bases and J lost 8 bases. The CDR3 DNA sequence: TGTGCCAGCAGTTTGGCCCCTACTCTAGCGGGGTCTGCTACGCAGTATTTT. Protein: CASSLAPTLAGSATQYF.

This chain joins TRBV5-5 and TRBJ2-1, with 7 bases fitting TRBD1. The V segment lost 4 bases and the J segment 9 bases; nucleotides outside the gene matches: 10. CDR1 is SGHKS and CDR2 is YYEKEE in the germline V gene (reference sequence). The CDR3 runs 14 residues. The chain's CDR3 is CASSPPTGKGEQFF. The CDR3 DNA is TGTGCCAGCAGCCCCCCGACAGGGAAGGGTGAGCAGTTCTTC.

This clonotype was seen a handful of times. The CDR3 loop is CACKGASGKGIQYF. The CDR3 nucleotides read TGTGCCTGTAAGGGAGCTAGCGGGAAGGGCATTCAGTACTTC. The rearrangement uses TRBV6-6 and TRBJ2-4, with TRBD2 matching over 9 bases. The CDR3 totals 14 residues. The junction had 14 bases not matched to a gene; V was cut back by 11 bases and J by 9 bases. Germline CDR1 MNHNY, CDR2 SVGAGI (reference sequence).

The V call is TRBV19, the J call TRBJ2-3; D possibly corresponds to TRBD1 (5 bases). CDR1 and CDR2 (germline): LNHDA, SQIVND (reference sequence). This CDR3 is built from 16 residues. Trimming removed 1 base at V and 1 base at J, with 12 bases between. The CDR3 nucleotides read TGTGCCAGTAGTATAGGTTCGCAGGGTCGCACAGATACGCAGTATTTT. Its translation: CASSIGSQGRTDTQYF.

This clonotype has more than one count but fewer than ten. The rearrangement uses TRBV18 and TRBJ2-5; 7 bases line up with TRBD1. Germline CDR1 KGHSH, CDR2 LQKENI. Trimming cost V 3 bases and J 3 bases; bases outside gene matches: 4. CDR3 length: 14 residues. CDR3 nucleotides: TGTGCCAGCTCACCGGGGACAGTGAAAGAGACCCAGTACTTC. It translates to CASSPGTVKETQYF.

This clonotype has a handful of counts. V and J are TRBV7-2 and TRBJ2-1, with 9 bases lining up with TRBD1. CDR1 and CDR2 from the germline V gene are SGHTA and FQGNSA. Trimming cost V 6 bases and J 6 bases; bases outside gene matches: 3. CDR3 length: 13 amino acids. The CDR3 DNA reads TGTGCCAGCAGGGGGACAGGGAGCAATGAGCAGTTCTTC. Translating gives CASRGTGSNEQFF.

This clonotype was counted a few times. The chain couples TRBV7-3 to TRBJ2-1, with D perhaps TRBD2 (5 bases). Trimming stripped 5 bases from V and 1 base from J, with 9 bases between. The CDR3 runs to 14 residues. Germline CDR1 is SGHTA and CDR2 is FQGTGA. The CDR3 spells CASSGRRSYNEQFF. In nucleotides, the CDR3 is TGTGCCAGCAGCGGGAGACGTTCCTACAATGAGCAGTTCTTC.

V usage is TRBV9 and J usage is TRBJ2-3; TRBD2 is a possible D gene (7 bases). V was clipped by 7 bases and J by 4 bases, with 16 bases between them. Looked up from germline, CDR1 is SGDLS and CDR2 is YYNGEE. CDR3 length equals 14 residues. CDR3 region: CASGGGSWADTQYF. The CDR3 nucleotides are TGTGCCAGCGGGGGGGGCTCATGGGCAGATACGCAGTATTTT.

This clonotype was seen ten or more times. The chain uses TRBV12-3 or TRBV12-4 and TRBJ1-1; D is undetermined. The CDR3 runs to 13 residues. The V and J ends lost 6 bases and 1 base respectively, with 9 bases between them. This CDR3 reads CASSFGGNTEAFF. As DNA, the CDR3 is TGTGCCAGCAGCTTCGGCGGGAACACTGAAGCTTTCTTT.

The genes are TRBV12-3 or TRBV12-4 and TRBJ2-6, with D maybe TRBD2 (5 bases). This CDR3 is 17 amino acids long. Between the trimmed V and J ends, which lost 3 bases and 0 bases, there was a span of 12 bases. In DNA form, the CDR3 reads TGTGCCAGCAGTTTTGGCGGGCCCAGCTCTGGGGCCAACGTCCTGACTTTC. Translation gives CASSFGGPSSGANVLTF.

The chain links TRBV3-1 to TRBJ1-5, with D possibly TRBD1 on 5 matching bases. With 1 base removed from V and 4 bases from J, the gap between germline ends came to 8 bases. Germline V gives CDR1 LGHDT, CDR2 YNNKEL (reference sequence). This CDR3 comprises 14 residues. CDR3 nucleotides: TGTGCCAGCAGCCAAGTCGGGGGGAATCAGCCCCAGCATTTT. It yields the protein CASSQVGGNQPQHF. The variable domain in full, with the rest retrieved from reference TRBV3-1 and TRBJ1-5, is DTAVSQTPKYLVTQMGNDKSIKCEQNLGHDTMYWYKQDSKKFLKIMFSYNNKELIINETVPNRFSPKSPDKAHLNLHINSLELGDSAVYFCASSQVGGNQPQHFGDGTRLSIL.

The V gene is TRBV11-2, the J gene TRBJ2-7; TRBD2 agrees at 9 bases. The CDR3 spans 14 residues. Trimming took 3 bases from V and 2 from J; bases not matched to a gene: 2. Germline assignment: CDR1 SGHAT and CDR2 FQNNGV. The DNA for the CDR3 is TGTGCCAGCAGCTTGGCTAGCGGGACCTACGAGCAGTACTTC. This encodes CASSLASGTYEQYF. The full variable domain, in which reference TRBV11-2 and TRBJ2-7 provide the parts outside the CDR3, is EAGVAQSPRYKIIEKRQSVAFWCNPISGHATLYWYQQILGQGPKLLIQFQNNGVVDDSQLPKDRFSAERLKGVDSTLKIQPAKLEDSAVYLCASSLASGTYEQYFGPGTRLTVT.

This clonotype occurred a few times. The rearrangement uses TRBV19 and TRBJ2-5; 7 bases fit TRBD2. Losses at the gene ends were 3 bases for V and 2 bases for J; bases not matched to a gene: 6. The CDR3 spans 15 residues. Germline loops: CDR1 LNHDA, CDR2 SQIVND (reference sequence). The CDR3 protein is CASSMGGTIQETQYF. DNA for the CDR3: TGTGCCAGTAGTATGGGAGGGACTATTCAAGAGACCCAGTACTTC.

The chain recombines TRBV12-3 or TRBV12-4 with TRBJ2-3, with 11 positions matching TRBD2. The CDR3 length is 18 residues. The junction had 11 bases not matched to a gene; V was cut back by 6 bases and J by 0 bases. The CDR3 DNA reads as TGTGCCAGCAGCCCGCCTGAACTAGCGGGAGTCAGCACAGATACGCAGTATTTT. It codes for CASSPPELAGVSTDTQYF.

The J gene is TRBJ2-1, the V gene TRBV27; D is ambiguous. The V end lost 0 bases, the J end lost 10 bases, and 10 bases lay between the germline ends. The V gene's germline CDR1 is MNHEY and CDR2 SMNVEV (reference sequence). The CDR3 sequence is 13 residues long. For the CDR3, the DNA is TGTGCCAGCAGTTTATCGCTAGGTTCAGAGCAGTTCTTC. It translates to CASSLSLGSEQFF.

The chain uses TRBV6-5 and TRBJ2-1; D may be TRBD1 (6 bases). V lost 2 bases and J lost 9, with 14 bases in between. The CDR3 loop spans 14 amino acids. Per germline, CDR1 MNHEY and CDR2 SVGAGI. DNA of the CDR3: TGTGCCAGCAGTTACCTTCGGACAGTAAGTGAGCAGTTCTTC. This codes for CASSYLRTVSEQFF.

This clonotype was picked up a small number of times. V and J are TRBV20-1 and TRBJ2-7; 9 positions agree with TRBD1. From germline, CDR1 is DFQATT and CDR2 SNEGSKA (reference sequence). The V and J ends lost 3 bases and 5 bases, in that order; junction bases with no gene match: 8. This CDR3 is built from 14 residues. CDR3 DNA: TGCAGTGCTAGTCCCGGGACAGGGACCAACGAGCAGTACTTC. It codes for CSASPGTGTNEQYF.

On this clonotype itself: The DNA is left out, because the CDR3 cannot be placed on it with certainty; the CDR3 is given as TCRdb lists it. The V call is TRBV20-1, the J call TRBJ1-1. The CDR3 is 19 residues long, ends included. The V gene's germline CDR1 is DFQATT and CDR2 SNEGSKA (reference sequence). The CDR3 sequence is CSASFGSGMRGPVKTEAFF.